These T cell receptor beta chains were read from a single sample in a study of a mutant IDH1 vaccine in newly diagnosed glioma. The table came from immunoSEQ multiplex PCR; TCRdb's copy has only in-frame clones and leaves some out. The data contain some 42,000 clones, 70% to 90% of them singletons. These receptors' antigens are unknown. This sample comprised PBMCs, obtained from a glioma patient whose treatment included an IDH1 peptide vaccine. Every receptor here comes from a man aged 40-55 years with glioma. The CDR3 runs from the conserved cysteine through the conserved F or W. The order of the fields is V gene, clone size, J gene, D gene, CDR3 length, CDR3 DNA, CDR3 protein. The D gene is left open where the match is weak. Clone size is given for some rows only: seen once, a few or many times, or a class if the clone is expanded.

V gene: TRBV9; clone size: .; J gene: TRBJ2-1; D gene: .; CDR3 length: 14; CDR3 DNA: TGTGCCAGCAGCGTAGTGGGGGCGCTGGATGAGCAGTTCTTC; CDR3 protein: CASSVVGALDEQFF
V gene: TRBV29-1; clone size: .; J gene: TRBJ2-3; D gene: TRBD2; CDR3 length: 15; CDR3 DNA: TGCAGCACACGAAAGGGGCTAGCGGGAGCGGATACGCAGTATTTT; CDR3 protein: CSTRKGLAGADTQYF
V gene: TRBV5-6; clone size: few; J gene: TRBJ2-5; D gene: .; CDR3 length: 14; CDR3 DNA: TGTGCCAGCAGCTTGACAGGGATAGAAGAGACCCAGTACTTC; CDR3 protein: CASSLTGIEETQYF
V gene: TRBV7-9; clone size: .; J gene: TRBJ1-1; D gene: .; CDR3 length: 11; CDR3 DNA: TGTGCCAGCAGCTTTGAGGGTGAAGCTTTCTTT; CDR3 protein: CASSFEGEAFF
V gene: TRBV5-6; clone size: .; J gene: TRBJ2-5; D gene: .; CDR3 length: 13; CDR3 DNA: TGTGCCAGCAGCTTGGACTCACCCGGGACCCAGTACTTC; CDR3 protein: CASSLDSPGTQYF
V gene: TRBV6-1; clone size: .; J gene: TRBJ2-1; D gene: TRBD2; CDR3 length: 13; CDR3 DNA: TGTGCCAGCAGCCTTCAGGGACTAACTCCTTGGTTCTTC; CDR3 protein: CASSLQGLTPWFF
V gene: TRBV7-2; clone size: .; J gene: TRBJ2-6; D gene: .; CDR3 length: 17; CDR3 DNA: TGTGCCAGCAGCGCCTACGGACTTCGGGGTGGGGCCAACGTCCTGACTTTC; CDR3 protein: CASSAYGLRGGANVLTF
V gene: TRBV19; clone size: few; J gene: TRBJ1-3; D gene: .; CDR3 length: 14; CDR3 DNA: TGTGCCAGTAGTCGGGGGCAAGGGGGAAACACCATATATTTT; CDR3 protein: CASSRGQGGNTIYF
V gene: TRBV9; clone size: .; J gene: TRBJ2-3; D gene: .; CDR3 length: 11; CDR3 DNA: TGTGCCAGCAGCACCACAGATACGCAGTATTTT; CDR3 protein: CASSTTDTQYF
V gene: TRBV2; clone size: .; J gene: TRBJ1-2; D gene: .; CDR3 length: 13; CDR3 DNA: TGTGCCAGCAGTGAAGCGCGGTTAGGGGGCTACACCTTC; CDR3 protein: CASSEARLGGYTF
V gene: TRBV28; clone size: .; J gene: TRBJ2-5; D gene: .; CDR3 length: 14; CDR3 DNA: TGTGCCAGCAGTTTCTATAGGGGGCAAGAGACCCAGTACTTC; CDR3 protein: CASSFYRGQETQYF
V gene: TRBV5-8; clone size: once; J gene: TRBJ2-2; D gene: TRBD1; CDR3 length: 15; CDR3 DNA: TGTGCCAGCAGCTTAGGACAGGGGAACACCGGGGAGCTGGTTTTT; CDR3 protein: CASSLGQGNTGELVF
V gene: TRBV7-8; clone size: few; J gene: TRBJ2-5; D gene: TRBD1; CDR3 length: 16; CDR3 DNA: TGTGCCAGCAGCTTCGCCGGGACAGGGGTAGGAGAGACCCAGTACTTC; CDR3 protein: CASSFAGTGVGETQYF
V gene: TRBV6-5; clone size: .; J gene: TRBJ1-4; D gene: TRBD1; CDR3 length: 14; CDR3 DNA: TGTGCCAGCACTCGGACAGGGGGCTTTGAAAAACTGTTTTTT; CDR3 protein: CASTRTGGFEKLFF
V gene: TRBV9; clone size: .; J gene: TRBJ1-2; D gene: .; CDR3 length: 15; CDR3 DNA: TGTGCCAGCAGCAGCCAACAGGGTTCTAACTATGGCTACACCTTC; CDR3 protein: CASSSQQGSNYGYTF
V gene: TRBV11-3; clone size: .; J gene: TRBJ2-3; D gene: .; CDR3 length: 14; CDR3 DNA: TGTGCCAGCAGCAGGACGTACGACACAGATACGCAGTATTTT; CDR3 protein: CASSRTYDTDTQYF
V gene: TRBV7-2; clone size: .; J gene: TRBJ1-2; D gene: .; CDR3 length: 16; CDR3 DNA: TGTGCCAGCAGCCTCGGAGGCAGGGGAAGGTCCTATGGCTACACCTTC; CDR3 protein: CASSLGGRGRSYGYTF
V gene: TRBV19; clone size: .; J gene: TRBJ2-2; D gene: TRBD1; CDR3 length: 20; CDR3 DNA: TGTGCCAGTAGTTACACGGGACAGGGTTTTCTGGGACCGAACACCGGGGAGCTGTTTTTT; CDR3 protein: CASSYTGQGFLGPNTGELFF
V gene: TRBV5-8; clone size: .; J gene: TRBJ1-2; D gene: .; CDR3 length: 17; CDR3 DNA: TGTGCCAGCAGCTTGGGGGGCCGAGTGGCGGAAACGGGTGGCTACACCTTC; CDR3 protein: CASSLGGRVAETGGYTF
V gene: TRBV9; clone size: .; J gene: TRBJ2-7; D gene: .; CDR3 length: 14; CDR3 DNA: TGTGCCAGCAGCGTGGGTAGCACGCGGTACGAGCAGTACTTC; CDR3 protein: CASSVGSTRYEQYF
V gene: TRBV25-1; clone size: .; J gene: TRBJ1-4; D gene: .; CDR3 length: 14; CDR3 DNA: TGTGCCAGCAGTGAATCCAAAGGGAAGGAAAAACTGTTTTTT; CDR3 protein: CASSESKGKEKLFF
V gene: TRBV15; clone size: .; J gene: TRBJ1-5; D gene: .; CDR3 length: 13; CDR3 DNA: TGTGCCACCAATTGGAAGGGGAATCAGCCCCAGCATTTT; CDR3 protein: CATNWKGNQPQHF
V gene: TRBV14; clone size: .; J gene: TRBJ2-3; D gene: TRBD2; CDR3 length: 16; CDR3 DNA: TGTGCCAGCAGCTCAACTAGCGGGAGGGCGAAAGATACGCAGTATTTT; CDR3 protein: CASSSTSGRAKDTQYF
V gene: TRBV7-8; clone size: .; J gene: TRBJ2-1; D gene: .; CDR3 length: 16; CDR3 DNA: TGTGCCAGCAGCTTGATGACCAGCGAAGGGCGGAATGAGCAGTTCTTC; CDR3 protein: CASSLMTSEGRNEQFF
V gene: TRBV23-1; clone size: .; J gene: TRBJ2-4; D gene: .; CDR3 length: 16; CDR3 DNA: TGCGCCAGCAGTCAAAGGGACTTGGAGGCCAAAAACATTCAGTACTTC; CDR3 protein: CASSQRDLEAKNIQYF
V gene: TRBV27; clone size: .; J gene: TRBJ2-7; D gene: TRBD2; CDR3 length: 15; CDR3 DNA: TGTGCCAGCAGTCCCCAAGCGGGAGGGCCCTACGAGCAGTACTTC; CDR3 protein: CASSPQAGGPYEQYF
V gene: TRBV19; clone size: .; J gene: TRBJ2-7; D gene: .; CDR3 length: 15; CDR3 DNA: TGTGCCAGTAGTACCACCGCCGGACATCTATACGAGCAGTACTTC; CDR3 protein: CASSTTAGHLYEQYF
V gene: TRBV5-1; clone size: .; J gene: TRBJ2-5; D gene: .; CDR3 length: 12; CDR3 DNA: TGCGCCAGCAGCTTGAGATCGGAGACCCAGTACTTC; CDR3 protein: CASSLRSETQYF
V gene: TRBV7-3; clone size: .; J gene: TRBJ2-7; D gene: TRBD1; CDR3 length: 14; CDR3 DNA: TGTGCCAGCTCCCCGAGGACAGGGGCGGGTGAGCAGTACTTC; CDR3 protein: CASSPRTGAGEQYF
V gene: TRBV7-2; clone size: .; J gene: TRBJ1-1; D gene: TRBD1; CDR3 length: 14; CDR3 DNA: TGTGCCAGCCGGGACAGGGTTTGGAACACTGAAGCTTTCTTT; CDR3 protein: CASRDRVWNTEAFF
V gene: TRBV19; clone size: .; J gene: TRBJ1-5; D gene: .; CDR3 length: 11; CDR3 DNA: TGTGCCAGTTCAAGCGGTCAGCCCCAGCATTTT; CDR3 protein: CASSSGQPQHF
V gene: TRBV19; clone size: .; J gene: TRBJ1-1; D gene: TRBD1; CDR3 length: 14; CDR3 DNA: TGTGCCAGCCGCGAGGACAGGCTGGGCACTGAAGCTTTCTTT; CDR3 protein: CASREDRLGTEAFF
V gene: TRBV19; clone size: .; J gene: TRBJ2-7; D gene: TRBD2; CDR3 length: 18; CDR3 DNA: TGTGCCAGTAGTACCACGACTAGCGCGCTCTTATTACCCTACGAGCAGTACTTC; CDR3 protein: CASSTTTSALLLPYEQYF
V gene: TRBV4-1; clone size: .; J gene: TRBJ1-5; D gene: .; CDR3 length: 15; CDR3 DNA: TGCGCCAGCCGCCTCGGGCCGTATAGCAATCAGCCCCAGCATTTT; CDR3 protein: CASRLGPYSNQPQHF
V gene: TRBV15; clone size: .; J gene: TRBJ2-7; D gene: .; CDR3 length: 15; CDR3 DNA: TGTGCCACCAGCAGAGGGAACAGGCGCAACTACGAGCAGTACTTC; CDR3 protein: CATSRGNRRNYEQYF
V gene: TRBV19; clone size: .; J gene: TRBJ2-1; D gene: TRBD1; CDR3 length: 16; CDR3 DNA: TGTGCCAGTAGTAAAGGGGCCAGGGGGTCCTACAATGAGCAGTTCTTC; CDR3 protein: CASSKGARGSYNEQFF
V gene: TRBV29-1; clone size: .; J gene: TRBJ2-2; D gene: .; CDR3 length: 13; CDR3 DNA: TGCAGCGTTGCCAGGGGTAACACCGGGGAGCTGTTTTTT; CDR3 protein: CSVARGNTGELFF
V gene: TRBV10-1; clone size: .; J gene: TRBJ2-7; D gene: .; CDR3 length: 14; CDR3 DNA: TGCGCCAGCAGATCCGGGACTTGCTCCTACGAGCAGTACTTC; CDR3 protein: CASRSGTCSYEQYF
V gene: TRBV28; clone size: .; J gene: TRBJ1-5; D gene: .; CDR3 length: 15; CDR3 DNA: TGTGCCAGCGGTTCCGGGGGATCCGGCAATCAGCCCCAGCATTTT; CDR3 protein: CASGSGGSGNQPQHF
V gene: TRBV9; clone size: .; J gene: TRBJ2-7; D gene: .; CDR3 length: 13; CDR3 DNA: TGTGCCAGCAGCGACTTTCTAGGGAGCGAGCAGTACTTC; CDR3 protein: CASSDFLGSEQYF
V gene: TRBV7-2; clone size: .; J gene: TRBJ1-5; D gene: .; CDR3 length: 14; CDR3 DNA: TGTGCCAGCAGTTCCGACGGATGGATGCAGCCCCAGCATTTT; CDR3 protein: CASSSDGWMQPQHF
V gene: TRBV7-2; clone size: .; J gene: TRBJ2-1; D gene: .; CDR3 length: 15; CDR3 DNA: TGTGCCAGCAGCTTAGTGGCGGGAACCTACAATGAGCAGTTCTTC; CDR3 protein: CASSLVAGTYNEQFF
V gene: TRBV28; clone size: .; J gene: TRBJ1-2; D gene: .; CDR3 length: 15; CDR3 DNA: TGTGCCAGCAGTTCCCCCAAGGGCGCGGGCTATGGCTACACCTTC; CDR3 protein: CASSSPKGAGYGYTF
V gene: TRBV6-5; clone size: once; J gene: TRBJ1-4; D gene: .; CDR3 length: 15; CDR3 DNA: TGTGCCAGCAGTTACTCGAGCAGGGTGGGTGAAAAACTGTTTTTT; CDR3 protein: CASSYSSRVGEKLFF
V gene: TRBV4-2; clone size: .; J gene: TRBJ2-2; D gene: .; CDR3 length: 15; CDR3 DNA: TGTGCCAGCAGCCAAGATGGCAGAAACACCGGGGAGCTGTTTTTT; CDR3 protein: CASSQDGRNTGELFF
V gene: TRBV5-1; clone size: .; J gene: TRBJ2-2; D gene: .; CDR3 length: 12; CDR3 DNA: TGCGCCAGCAGCTTGACCACCGGGGAGCTGTTTTTT; CDR3 protein: CASSLTTGELFF
V gene: TRBV5-6; clone size: few; J gene: TRBJ1-5; D gene: .; CDR3 length: 14; CDR3 DNA: TGTGCCAGCAGCTGGTCATATAGCAATCAGCCCCAGCATTTT; CDR3 protein: CASSWSYSNQPQHF
V gene: TRBV7-2; clone size: .; J gene: TRBJ2-5; D gene: TRBD1; CDR3 length: 16; CDR3 DNA: TGTGCCAGCAGCTTAGTAGTGAACAGGGGCCAAGAGACCCAGTACTTC; CDR3 protein: CASSLVVNRGQETQYF
V gene: TRBV4-3; clone size: .; J gene: TRBJ2-3; D gene: TRBD2; CDR3 length: 15; CDR3 DNA: TGCGCCAGCAGCCCTGGACTAGCGGACACAGATACGCAGTATTTT; CDR3 protein: CASSPGLADTDTQYF
V gene: TRBV7-8; clone size: .; J gene: TRBJ1-4; D gene: TRBD1; CDR3 length: 15; CDR3 DNA: TGTGCCAGCAGCTCCCCGACAGGGGGAGGCGAAAAACTGTTTTTT; CDR3 protein: CASSSPTGGGEKLFF
V gene: TRBV5-5; clone size: .; J gene: TRBJ2-2; D gene: .; CDR3 length: 13; CDR3 DNA: TGTGCCAGCAGCCCCGAAGGGACCGGGGAGCTGTTTTTT; CDR3 protein: CASSPEGTGELFF
V gene: TRBV2; clone size: .; J gene: TRBJ2-1; D gene: TRBD2; CDR3 length: 15; CDR3 DNA: TGTGCCAGCAGTTTGACTACAGCGGGAGCACGAGAGCAGTTCTTC; CDR3 protein: CASSLTTAGAREQFF
V gene: TRBV6-1; clone size: .; J gene: TRBJ2-7; D gene: .; CDR3 length: 15; CDR3 DNA: TGTGCCAGCAGTGAATGGCGCACCGCCTCCTACGAGCAGTACTTC; CDR3 protein: CASSEWRTASYEQYF
V gene: TRBV19; clone size: few; J gene: TRBJ1-5; D gene: .; CDR3 length: 14; CDR3 DNA: TGTGCCAGTAGGGGGCCCGTAAATAATCAGCCCCAGCATTTT; CDR3 protein: CASRGPVNNQPQHF
V gene: TRBV7-3; clone size: .; J gene: TRBJ1-2; D gene: TRBD1; CDR3 length: 12; CDR3 DNA: TGTGCCAGCAGCGGAGGGGGCCGGGGCTACACCTTC; CDR3 protein: CASSGGGRGYTF